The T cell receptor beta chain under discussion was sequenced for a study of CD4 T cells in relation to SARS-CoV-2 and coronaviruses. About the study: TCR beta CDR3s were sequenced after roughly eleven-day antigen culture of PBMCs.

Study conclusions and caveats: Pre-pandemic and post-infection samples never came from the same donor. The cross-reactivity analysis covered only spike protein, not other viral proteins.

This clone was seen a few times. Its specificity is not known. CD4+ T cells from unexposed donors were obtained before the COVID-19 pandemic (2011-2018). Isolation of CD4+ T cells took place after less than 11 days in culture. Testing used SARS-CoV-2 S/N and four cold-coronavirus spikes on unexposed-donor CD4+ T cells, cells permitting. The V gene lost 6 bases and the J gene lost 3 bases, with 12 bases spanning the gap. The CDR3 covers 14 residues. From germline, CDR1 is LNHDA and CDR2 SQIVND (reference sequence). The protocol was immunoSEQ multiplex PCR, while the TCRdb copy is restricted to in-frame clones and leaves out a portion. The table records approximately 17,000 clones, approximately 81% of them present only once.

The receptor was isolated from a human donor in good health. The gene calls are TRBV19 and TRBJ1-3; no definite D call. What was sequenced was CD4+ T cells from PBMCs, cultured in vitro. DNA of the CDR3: TGTGCCAGTAGCTCTTGGGAAGATGGAAACACCATATATTTT. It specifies CASSSWEDGNTIYF.